This T cell receptor (beta chain) emerged from a study of T cells after yellow fever vaccination (dated 2019 in TCRdb). Regarding the complete study: The SMART-Seq v4 Ultra Low Input RNA kit was used to prepare libraries from fractions with low cell numbers. Bulk TCR alpha and beta repertoires were sequenced longitudinally to track T-cell clones before and after primary and booster YFV17D yellow fever vaccination. Two healthy male donors made up the cohort, one aged 18 to 29 years and the other aged 30 to 39 years. Blood was collected at multiple timepoints before and after primary and secondary immunization, and bulk PBMC replicates and cell subsets were isolated.

TCR cDNA was made using 5'RACE template switching, a step that added a universal primer site and unique molecular identifiers. cDNA synthesis was primed from both the TCR alpha and TCR beta constant segments. Library amplification involved two PCR steps, and the second step added sample barcodes and sequencing adapters. Sequencing of the libraries was done on either Illumina HiSeq 2500 (2x100 bp) or NovaSeq (2x150 bp). From the authors' description of their analysis: Reads were demultiplexed and collapsed into UMI consensus sequences with MIGEC, and V(D)J alignment was performed with MiXCR. Clonotypes responding to the vaccine were identified with edgeR on replicate PBMC samples, with the criteria of FDR below 0.01 and a log2 fold change above 5 up to day 15. CD4 or CD8 identity was assigned to each bulk clonotype according to whether the clonotype was present at higher abundance in the sequenced CD4 repertoire or the sequenced CD8 repertoire. TCRdb reprocessed the public reads (quality trimming at Q25 with fastp, clone calling with MiXCR) and kept in-frame beta chains. Each record represents a unique CDR3 protein, reported with the most common genes and DNA among its rows. The V and J calls and clone size come from TCRdb's table, not from the authors' own analysis. Across this sample there are under 300,000 distinct CDR3 sequences, with 10% to 15% seen only once. In total, the top ten clones hold roughly 0.5% of the sample.

Per the publication, the treatment or condition label means: live attenuated yellow fever vaccine strain. PBMCs were isolated from peripheral blood using a standard Ficoll-Paque protocol. Dynabeads CD4 and CD8 positive selection kits were used to isolate CD4 and CD8 T-cell fractions. TriZol was used to extract RNA from bulk PBMCs, CD4 and CD8 fractions, and dextramer-positive and dextramer-negative fractions. The CDR3 measures 16 amino acids from cysteine to phenylalanine. Only CDR3 DNA is held: 48 bases, read in frame from base 1. Deletion took 5 bases off V and 2 bases off J, with a span of 16 bases between the germline ends. CDR1 and CDR2 (MNHEY, SVGEGT) derive from the germline V gene. In its sample, this clonotype was seen a few times. What antigen it recognizes has not been identified. Base-call qualities are not available, and no considerably larger clone is one nucleotide away. Broad study findings and their caveats: The secondary T-cell response was weaker than the primary response but faster, peaking on day 5 instead of day 15. Because the study included only a couple of donors, the extent to which the findings can be generalized is limited. Computational filtering was required because FACS-sorted repertoires could contain abundant contaminating clonotypes from the bulk population. A small fraction of clonotypes showed up in both the CD4 and CD8 compartments, probably as a result of convergent recombination. Most clones expanded after primary vaccination were re-detected after the booster (approximately 95% of CD4 and about nine tenths of CD8), suggesting broad memory maintenance.

In this chain, TRBV6-2 or TRBV6-3 is recombined with TRBJ2-1; the D gene is perhaps TRBD2, on 6 matching bases. This material consisted of CD4+ T cells sorted from PBMCs, taken 45 days after the yellow fever booster vaccination. This receptor was taken from a man in his thirties or forties who received the YFV17D yellow fever vaccine. The CDR3 region: CASSLGGLPPYNEQFF. Read as DNA, the sequence is TGTGCCAGCAGTCTAGGAGGACTACCCCCCTACAATGAGCAGTTCTTC.